This TCR beta chain was identified in a study of T cell responses to AZD1222 COVID-19 vaccine. Method: immunoSEQ multiplex PCR; TCRdb's copy keeps in-frame clones and lacks some. The sample shows tens of thousands of clones, roughly 89% of them seen only once. Regarding the study as a whole: The span of vaccine-associated CD4 TCRs extended across spike, with dominance at 160-218 and 743-854. Only after the peak T cell response were repertoires sampled.

A word on this clone: Its specificity is not known.

In germline, CDR1 is KGHDR, CDR2 SFDVKD. Trimming left V 6 bases short and J 5 bases short, with 7 bases between. This CDR3 is 12 amino acids long. The source is an adult who received the AZD1222 COVID-19 vaccine. The sample was peripheral blood, taken 28 days after the second AZD1222 dose. V usage is TRBV24-1 and J usage is TRBJ2-1; D is perhaps TRBD1 (6 bases). The CDR3 coding sequence is TGTGCCACCAGTAGGACAGACAATGAGCAGTTCTTC. Translating it yields CATSRTDNEQFF.